Below are 27 T cell receptor beta chains sequenced from a single sample in a study of cytomegalovirus exposure and HLA in healthy donors. Amplification used 60 Vbeta primers and 13 Jbeta primers. Generated by immunoSEQ multiplex PCR, the TCRdb table keeps only in-frame clones and is missing some. In the table there are over 65,000 clones, approximately 81% of which are singletons. Specimen: PBMCs. All receptors derive from a woman in her twenties or thirties in good health and CMV-seropositive.

This chain links TRBV5-8 with TRBJ1-5; a weak D match, TRBD1 (5 bases). The CDR3 has 15 residues. Trimming removed 1 base at V and 4 bases at J, with 12 bases between. The germline gives CDR1 SGHTS, CDR2 YDEGEE. The CDR3 region is CASSLRQKANQPQHF. The CDR3, as DNA: TGTGCCAGCAGCTTGAGACAGAAGGCAAATCAGCCCCAGCATTTT.

The gene calls are TRBV5-1 and TRBJ2-2; a possible D gene is TRBD1 (5 bases). Trimming took 1 base from V and 2 from J, leaving 9 bases between them. The CDR3 has 15 amino acids. In germline, CDR1 is SGHRS, CDR2 YFSETQ. The CDR3 here is CASSLSGFNTGELFF. The CDR3 nucleotides read TGCGCCAGCAGCTTGTCAGGGTTTAACACCGGGGAGCTGTTTTTT. Using reference TRBV5-1 and TRBJ2-2 for the parts outside the CDR3, the full variable domain is KAGVTQTPRYLIKTRGQQVTLSCSPISGHRSVSWYQQTPGQGLQFLFEYFSETQRNKGNFPGRFSGRQFSNSRSEMNVSTLELGDSALYLCASSLSGFNTGELFFGEGSRLTVL.

The V gene is TRBV7-3, the J gene TRBJ2-5, with 15 bases fitting TRBD2. The J call is doubtful: the DNA matches TRBJ2-7 better. Germline-derived CDR1 and CDR2 are SGHTA and FQGTGA. The CDR3 is made up of 15 amino acids. CDR3 DNA: TGTGCCAGCAGCTTAGCGGGACTAGCGGGAGGCGAGCAGTACTTC. It is translated as CASSLAGLAGGEQYF.

The V and J genes are TRBV5-1 and TRBJ1-2; 9 bases agree with TRBD1. V dropped 0 bases and J dropped 8; count of bases not matched to a gene: 8. Germline V gene sequence: CDR1 SGHRS, CDR2 YFSETQ. This CDR3 spans 15 amino acids. CDR3 bases: TGCGCCAGCAGCTTGGGGGCTACAGGGGGCGAGGGCTACACCTTC. Its protein is CASSLGATGGEGYTF.

This clone was picked up a small number of times. This chain connects TRBV29-1 to TRBJ1-1; a weak D match, TRBD1 (5 bases). This CDR3 comprises 12 residues. V lost 4 bases to trimming and J lost 5 bases, with 11 bases between them. Germline-derived CDR1 and CDR2 are SQVTM and ANQGSEA. The CDR3 protein is CSVGGATTEAFF. The CDR3 coding sequence is TGCAGCGTTGGTGGGGCGACGACTGAAGCTTTCTTT. The entire variable domain, with the rest obtained from reference TRBV29-1 and TRBJ1-1, is as follows: SAVISQKPSRDICQRGTSLTIQCQVDSQVTMMFWYRQQPGQSLTLIATANQGSEATYESGFVIDKFPISRPNLTFSTLTVSNMSPEDSSIYLCSVGGATTEAFFGQGTRLTVV.

This sequence joins TRBV27 and TRBJ2-1, with 14 bases that match TRBD2. CDR3 length: 21 residues. Trimming cost V 3 bases and J 0 bases; bases outside gene matches: 13. CDR1 MNHEY and CDR2 SMNVEV come from the germline V gene (reference sequence). CDR3 loop: CASSFSTGTSGSLSSYNEQFF. In DNA, the CDR3 is TGTGCCAGCAGTTTCTCTACCGGGACTAGCGGGAGCTTGAGCTCCTACAATGAGCAGTTCTTC.

This clone was counted once. The chain is built from TRBV7-2 and TRBJ1-5; D is ambiguous. CDR1 and CDR2 (germline): SGHTA, FQGNSA. The CDR3 has 14 residues. With 1 base removed from V and 4 bases from J, the gap between germline ends came to 8 bases. CDR3 residues: CASSLGLNNQPQHF. The DNA of the CDR3 is TGTGCCAGCAGCTTAGGACTTAATAATCAGCCCCAGCATTTT.

CDR3 amino acids: CASSPAGASNSPLHF. CDR3 sequence (DNA): TGTGCCAGCAGCCCTGCTGGGGCCTCCAATTCACCCCTCCACTTT. The chain joins TRBV7-9 to TRBJ1-6, with D perhaps TRBD1 (5 bases). Germline V gene lookup returns CDR1 SEHNR and CDR2 FQNEAQ (reference sequence). V was shortened by 5 bases and J by 7 bases, with 15 bases between the two germline ends. The CDR3 totals 15 residues. Full variable domain (remainder filled in from reference TRBV7-9 and TRBJ1-6): DTGVSQNPRHKITKRGQNVTFRCDPISEHNRLYWYRQTLGQGPEFLTYFQNEAQLEKSRLLSDRFSAERPKGSFSTLEIQRTEQGDSAMYLCASSPAGASNSPLHFGNGTRLTVT.

The chain employs TRBV30 and TRBJ1-5, with TRBD1 matching over 7 bases. Per germline, CDR1 GTSNPN and CDR2 SVGIG (reference sequence). After removal of 3 bases from V and 7 bases from J, the junction contained 6 bases not matched to a gene. The CDR3 sequence is 13 residues long. The CDR3 bases are TGTGCCTGGAGCGACAGGGTTCAGCAGCCCCAGCATTTT. It translates to CAWSDRVQQPQHF.

The rearrangement links TRBV7-2 to TRBJ1-2, with no clear D. The CDR3 is 15 amino acids. Germline CDR1 and CDR2: SGHTA and FQGNSA. Trimming removed 5 bases at V and 8 bases at J, with 21 bases between. In DNA, the CDR3 is TGTGCCAGCAGCCCTCGGGAGAGGCGAGAAGGGGGCTACACCTTC. It specifies CASSPRERREGGYTF. The complete variable domain, with remaining parts taken from reference TRBV7-2 and TRBJ1-2, reads GAGVSQSPSNKVTEKGKDVELRCDPISGHTALYWYRQSLGQGLEFLIYFQGNSAPDKSGLPSDRFSAERTGGSVSTLTIQRTQQEDSAVYLCASSPRERREGGYTFGSGTRLTVV.

This rearrangement joins TRBV6-5 to TRBJ2-7; 7 bases fit TRBD1. Germline CDR1 and CDR2: MNHEY and SVGAGI. V shed 5 bases and J 3 bases; nucleotides not matched to a gene: 7. This CDR3 is built from 14 residues. As DNA, the CDR3 is TGTGCCAGCAGTAATAACAGGGGACGCTACGAGCAGTACTTC. Residues: CASSNNRGRYEQYF.

The chain employs TRBV30 and TRBJ2-7; 9 nucleotides align to TRBD1. V was clipped by 0 bases and J by 5 bases; unmatched bases: 5. The germline V gene encodes CDR1 GTSNPN and CDR2 SVGIG (reference sequence). The CDR3 totals 14 residues. For the CDR3, the DNA is TGTGCCTGGAGTGTACTCGGGACAGGGAACGAGCAGTACTTC. Translated, it gives CAWSVLGTGNEQYF.

The chain joins TRBV5-5 to TRBJ1-5; D is unresolved. Germline V gene sequence: CDR1 SGHKS, CDR2 YYEKEE (reference sequence). Trimming pared 4 bases from V and 3 bases from J, leaving 14 bases between. The CDR3 loop spans 15 amino acids. Written as DNA, the CDR3 is TGTGCCAGCAGCGCCGGTCCGGGGTCCAATCAGCCCCAGCATTTT. Translating it yields CASSAGPGSNQPQHF.

This rearrangement joins TRBV7-9 to TRBJ2-7; 11 bases match TRBD2. CDR3 size: 19 residues. V shed 4 bases, J shed 5 bases, and the junction held 19 bases outside the gene matches. CDR1 SEHNR and CDR2 FQNEAQ come from the germline V gene (reference sequence). CDR3 sequence reads: CASSSFLSGRAKNVHEQYF. CDR3 DNA: TGTGCCAGCAGCTCCTTCCTTAGCGGGAGGGCCAAAAATGTCCACGAGCAGTACTTC.

The gene calls are TRBV10-3 and TRBJ1-5; TRBD1 is a possible D gene (6 bases). The germline gives CDR1 ENHRY, CDR2 SYGVKD. The V gene lost 6 bases and the J gene lost 8 bases, with 14 bases spanning the gap. The CDR3 totals 13 residues. CDR3 sequence (DNA): TGTGCCATCAGCGGTAACAGGGTCGAGCCCCAGCATTTT. This sequence encodes CAISGNRVEPQHF.

The J gene is TRBJ1-4, the V gene TRBV7-9, with 7 positions matching TRBD1. J was trimmed by 5 bases and V by 5 bases; bases with no gene match: 8. Looked up from germline, CDR1 is SEHNR and CDR2 is FQNEAQ (reference sequence). The length of the CDR3 is 15 residues. Here the CDR3 DNA reads TGTGCCAGCAGCCTCGAACAGGGGCCAAATGAAAAACTGTTTTTT. The encoded protein is CASSLEQGPNEKLFF. Full variable domain (outside the CDR3, taken from reference TRBV7-9 and TRBJ1-4): DTGVSQNPRHKITKRGQNVTFRCDPISEHNRLYWYRQTLGQGPEFLTYFQNEAQLEKSRLLSDRFSAERPKGSFSTLEIQRTEQGDSAMYLCASSLEQGPNEKLFFGSGTQLSVL.

The chain couples TRBV30 to TRBJ1-6; 7 bases map to TRBD1. The length of the CDR3 is 13 residues. Germline CDR1 and CDR2: GTSNPN and SVGIG (reference sequence). V lost 5 bases, J lost 9 bases, and 7 bases stayed unmatched. CDR3 in amino acids: CAWGRDSSSPLHF. In nucleotides, the CDR3 is TGTGCCTGGGGCCGGGACAGCAGTTCACCCCTCCACTTT.

This clone was seen repeatedly, ten times or more. V gene TRBV9 combines with J gene TRBJ2-3, with D possibly matching TRBD2 (6 bases). CDR1 and CDR2 (germline): SGDLS, YYNGEE. V shed 4 bases and J shed 0 bases, with 12 bases lying between them. The CDR3 loop spans 15 amino acids. The CDR3 bases are TGTGCCAGCAGCATAGCGGTAGATAGCACAGATACGCAGTATTTT. It encodes CASSIAVDSTDTQYF.

The chain links TRBV2 to TRBJ1-2, with D possibly TRBD1 on 6 matching bases. CDR3 length equals 14 residues. The germline V gene has CDR1 SNHLY and CDR2 FYNNEI. The ends were cut back, 8 bases at V and 4 bases at J, with 17 bases in the middle. The CDR3 here is CASPRGWDTYGYTF. In DNA form, the CDR3 reads TGTGCCAGCCCCCGGGGCTGGGACACCTATGGCTACACCTTC.

This sequence joins TRBV7-2 and TRBJ1-5; unclear D gene. The germline V gene has CDR1 SGHTA and CDR2 FQGNSA. The CDR3 spans 17 residues. Trimming shortened V by 5 bases and J by 0 bases, and 17 bases separated the two germline ends. CDR3 bases: TGTGCCAGCAGCCCAAAGTGGCCTAACTATAGCAATCAGCCCCAGCATTTT. It codes for CASSPKWPNYSNQPQHF. Together with reference TRBV7-2 and TRBJ1-5, the CDR3 gives the full variable domain: GAGVSQSPSNKVTEKGKDVELRCDPISGHTALYWYRQSLGQGLEFLIYFQGNSAPDKSGLPSDRFSAERTGGSVSTLTIQRTQQEDSAVYLCASSPKWPNYSNQPQHFGDGTRLSIL.

The chain couples TRBV5-6 to TRBJ2-3; 7 nucleotides match TRBD2. The trim removed 2 bases at V and 0 bases at J, leaving 6 bases unmatched. The CDR3 extends over 16 amino acids. Germline CDR1 is SGHDT and CDR2 is YYEEEE. DNA for the CDR3: TGTGCCAGCAGCTTACAGACTAGCCCCAGCACAGATACGCAGTATTTT. Amino acids: CASSLQTSPSTDTQYF.

This sequence joins TRBV4-3 and TRBJ2-1, with 11 bases identical to TRBD2. V dropped 4 bases and J dropped 8; count of bases not matched to a gene: 13. The CDR3 consists of 17 residues. Germline V CDR1 and CDR2: LGHNA, YSLEER. CDR3 DNA sequence: TGCGCCAGCAGCCGCTTCCAACTAGCGGGAGAAGGTGATGAGCAGTTCTTC. It yields the protein CASSRFQLAGEGDEQFF.

This rearrangement joins TRBV19 to TRBJ1-5; D not resolved. Trimming removed 5 bases at V and 7 bases at J, with 12 bases between. CDR3 size: 13 residues. Germline CDR1 reads LNHDA; CDR2 reads SQIVND (reference sequence). CDR3: CASSLGVRQPQHF. The CDR3 DNA reads TGTGCCAGTAGTCTCGGGGTGCGGCAGCCCCAGCATTTT.

This clone was seen only once. The chain has TRBV7-8 and TRBJ2-7; 9 bases map to TRBD2. The germline V gene encodes CDR1 SGHVS and CDR2 FQNEAQ. V lost 0 bases, J lost 3 bases, and 12 bases stayed unmatched. CDR3 length: 18 residues. The CDR3 protein is CASSLAFGSGSPDYEQYF. The CDR3 bases are TGTGCCAGCAGCTTAGCCTTTGGTAGCGGGAGCCCCGACTACGAGCAGTACTTC.

The CDR3 DNA sequence: TGTGCCAGTAGTGCGACTAGCGGGCCATACGAGCAGTACTTC. Protein: CASSATSGPYEQYF. The chain is built from TRBV19 and TRBJ2-7; 10 nucleotides align to TRBD2. Germline assignment: CDR1 LNHDA and CDR2 SQIVND (reference sequence). CDR3 length: 14 residues. The J segment lost 4 bases and the V segment lost 5 bases, leaving 5 bases of the junction unmatched. Using reference TRBV19 and TRBJ2-7 for the parts outside the CDR3, the full variable domain is DGGITQSPKYLFRKEGQNVTLSCEQNLNHDAMYWYRQDPGQGLRLIYYSQIVNDFQKGDIAEGYSVSREKKESFPLTVTSAQKNPTAFYLCASSATSGPYEQYFGPGTRLTVT.

This chain links TRBV5-1 with TRBJ1-4; D ambiguous. CDR3 length: 15 amino acids. The V gene's germline CDR1 is SGHRS and CDR2 YFSETQ. With 0 bases removed from V and 0 bases from J, the gap between germline ends came to 6 bases. CDR3 protein: CASSLEGATNEKLFF. The CDR3 nucleotides read TGCGCCAGCAGCTTGGAGGGAGCAACTAATGAAAAACTGTTTTTT.

The V call is TRBV18, the J call TRBJ1-1, with D hard to call. Trimming cost V 2 bases and J 4 bases, with 8 bases left between them. CDR1 is KGHSH and CDR2 is LQKENI in the germline V gene. The CDR3 extends over 13 amino acids. In DNA, the CDR3 is TGTGCCAGCTCACCAAAGGCGGGCACTGAAGCTTTCTTT. Translation: CASSPKAGTEAFF.